The 25 T cell receptor beta chains listed next were all sequenced from one sample in a study of control samples from healthy donors and cancer patients. Data came from immunoSEQ multiplex PCR; TCRdb stores just in-frame clones and leaves some out. In the table there are around 140,000 clones, more than 90% of which are singletons. Sequencing used blood. The receptors were gathered from a man aged 25-45 years in good health.

The chain carries TRBV4-1 and TRBJ2-7; 7 bases line up with TRBD2. The CDR3 totals 15 residues. In germline, CDR1 is MGHRA, CDR2 YSYEKL. J lost 5 bases, V lost 1 base, and 8 bases had no gene match. CDR3 sequence reads: CASSQVSGVGNEQYF. CDR3 DNA sequence: TGCGCCAGCAGCCAAGTGAGCGGGGTTGGCAACGAGCAGTACTTC.

The chain links TRBV18 to TRBJ1-2; D gene unclear. CDR3 length: 15 amino acids. Trimming shortened V by 2 bases and J by 2 bases, and 12 bases separated the two germline ends. Per germline, CDR1 KGHSH and CDR2 LQKENI. The CDR3 is CASSPESRTNYGYTF. The CDR3 nucleotides are TGTGCCAGCTCACCAGAGAGCAGGACCAACTATGGCTACACCTTC.

This rearrangement joins TRBV19 to TRBJ1-5; D might be TRBD1 (5 bases). CDR1 and CDR2 (germline): LNHDA, SQIVND (reference sequence). The V end lost 6 bases, the J end lost 7 bases, and 16 bases lay between the germline ends. CDR3 size: 14 residues. CDR3 amino acids: CASRPGTGGQPQHF. In nucleotides, the CDR3 is TGTGCCAGTAGACCTGGGACCGGGGGGCAGCCCCAGCATTTT.

The V gene is TRBV7-8, the J gene TRBJ1-1, with unresolved D. Germline CDR1 SGHVS, CDR2 FQNEAQ. V lost 5 bases, J lost 1 base, and 11 bases lay in between. This CDR3 region has 14 residues. CDR3 residues: CASSLRARNTEAFF. CDR3 DNA sequence: TGTGCCAGCAGCCTAAGAGCACGGAACACTGAAGCTTTCTTT. Variable domain in full (rest from reference TRBV7-8 and TRBJ1-1): GAGVSQSPRYKVAKRGQDVALRCDPISGHVSLFWYQQALGQGPEFLTYFQNEAQLDKSGLPSDRFFAERPEGSVSTLKIQRTQQEDSAVYLCASSLRARNTEAFFGQGTRLTVV.

This clone occurred a few times. The rearrangement links TRBV5-4 to TRBJ2-2, with 7 bases identical to TRBD2. This CDR3 has 17 residues. The germline CDR1 and CDR2 sequences are SGHNT and YYREEE (reference sequence). Trimming took 4 bases from V and 6 from J; bases not matched to a gene: 15. CDR3 residues: CASSPGGEGRNSGELFF. The CDR3 nucleotides are TGTGCCAGCAGCCCTGGGGGGGAGGGGCGAAACTCCGGGGAGCTGTTTTTT.

This rearrangement joins TRBV3-1 (or the pseudogene TRBV3-2) to TRBJ1-2; D unresolved. Per the germline V gene, CDR1 is LGHDT and CDR2 is YNNKEL (reference sequence). This CDR3 has 15 amino acids. Trimming stripped 0 bases from V and 3 bases from J, with 11 bases between. Written as DNA, the CDR3 is TGTGCCAGCAGCCAAGATCGCAGGTCCGACTATGGCTACACCTTC. Its protein is CASSQDRRSDYGYTF.

Of note for this clone: The same CDR3 arises from other DNA sequences in this sample as well. The genes are TRBV5-1 and TRBJ2-3; no definite D call. Trimming cost V 2 bases and J 3 bases, with 1 base left between them. Germline V CDR1 and CDR2: SGHRS, YFSETQ. The CDR3 totals 11 residues. CDR3 residues: CASSLTDTQYF. The DNA for the CDR3 is TGCGCCAGCAGCTTAACAGATACGCAGTATTTT. Combining the CDR3 with reference TRBV5-1 and TRBJ2-3 gives the whole variable domain KAGVTQTPRYLIKTRGQQVTLSCSPISGHRSVSWYQQTPGQGLQFLFEYFSETQRNKGNFPGRFSGRQFSNSRSEMNVSTLELGDSALYLCASSLTDTQYFGPGTRLTVL.

In its sample, this clone was seen once. This rearrangement joins TRBV19 to TRBJ2-1; a possible D gene is TRBD2 (6 bases). Trimming left V 5 bases short and J 10 bases short, with 21 bases between. The CDR3 sequence is 15 residues long. Germline CDR1 is LNHDA and CDR2 is SQIVND (reference sequence). This CDR3 reads CASSFSGWGGGEQFF. CDR3 coding DNA: TGTGCCAGTAGTTTTTCAGGGTGGGGAGGAGGGGAGCAGTTCTTC.

The chain has TRBV18 and TRBJ1-1; D unresolved. V dropped 4 bases and J dropped 5 bases, with 8 bases sitting between them. Germline assignment: CDR1 KGHSH and CDR2 LQKENI. The CDR3 covers 12 residues. The CDR3 reads CASSQGETEAFF. The CDR3 region has the DNA TGTGCCAGCTCACAGGGAGAAACTGAAGCTTTCTTT.

The table lists this clone with a few counts. CDR3 loop: CASSFSGESYEQYF. CDR3 bases: TGTGCCAGCAGCTTTAGCGGGGAGTCCTACGAGCAGTACTTC. The V call is TRBV7-2, the J call TRBJ2-7, with 8 bases matching TRBD2. The CDR3 consists of 14 residues. The junction had 2 bases not matched to a gene; V was cut back by 3 bases and J by 1 base. Germline V gene data show CDR1 as SGHTA and CDR2 as FQGNSA.

The chain recombines TRBV5-1 with TRBJ1-3; 8 bases are a match to TRBD1. CDR1 SGHRS and CDR2 YFSETQ come from the germline V gene. The CDR3 totals 16 residues. V lost 3 bases, J lost 0 bases, and 5 bases stayed unmatched. Written as DNA, the CDR3 is TGCGCCAGCAGCTCCGGACAGGGCCCCTCTGGAAACACCATATATTTT. This translates into CASSSGQGPSGNTIYF.

This clone has a single count. As DNA, the CDR3 is TGTGCCAGCAGTGAAGCTACACGACAGGGAACAGATACGCAGTATTTT. As protein: CASSEATRQGTDTQYF. The J gene is TRBJ2-3, the V gene TRBV6-1; 7 positions match TRBD1. This CDR3 is 16 amino acids long. The trim removed 0 bases at V and 3 bases at J, leaving 6 bases unmatched. Germline V CDR1 and CDR2: MNHNS, SASEGT.

The gene calls are TRBV2 and TRBJ1-4; tentatively, D is TRBD1 (5 bases). Trimming took off 7 bases at V and 5 bases at J, with 14 bases between the two ends. Germline V gene sequence: CDR1 SNHLY, CDR2 FYNNEI. This CDR3 has 14 amino acids. CDR3 DNA: TGTGCCAGCATGCCGGGACCGAGAAATGAAAAACTGTTTTTT. Amino acid sequence: CASMPGPRNEKLFF.

The CDR3 nucleotides read TGTGCCAGCAGTTTAACTAGCGCAGGCTCCTACAATGAGCAGTTCTTC. It translates to CASSLTSAGSYNEQFF. V is TRBV6-5 and J is TRBJ2-1; 7 bases are a match to TRBD2. V lost 4 bases to trimming and J lost 0 bases; unmatched junction nucleotides: 6. The germline V gene has CDR1 MNHEY and CDR2 SVGAGI. The CDR3 runs 16 residues.

The CDR3 loop is CATAMDRETEAFF. The CDR3 coding sequence is TGTGCCACCGCCATGGACAGGGAAACTGAAGCTTTCTTT. The gene calls are TRBV2 and TRBJ1-1; 8 nucleotides agree with TRBD1. CDR1 SNHLY and CDR2 FYNNEI come from the germline V gene. J was trimmed by 5 bases and V by 10 bases; bases with no gene match: 9. The CDR3 sequence is 13 residues long.

The genes are TRBV27 and TRBJ1-1; the D is unclear. This CDR3 contains 14 residues. From germline, CDR1 is MNHEY and CDR2 SMNVEV (reference sequence). The V end lost 6 bases, the J end lost 4 bases, and 15 bases lay between the germline ends. The CDR3 protein is CASSQTTWGTEAFF. CDR3 bases: TGTGCCAGCAGCCAGACCACCTGGGGCACTGAAGCTTTCTTT.

The chain recombines TRBV23-1 with TRBJ2-3; 13 bases are shared with TRBD2. TRBV23-1 is assigned to the ORF class and has an uncertain function. V lost 7 bases, J lost 3 bases, and 4 bases stayed unmatched. The CDR3 is made up of 15 amino acids. CDR3 amino acids: CASTTSGGGTDTQYF. Here the CDR3 DNA reads TGCGCCAGCACTACTAGCGGGGGGGGAACAGATACGCAGTATTTT.

The chain's CDR3 is CASSVNGGLQAFF. CDR3 in DNA: TGTGCCAGCAGCGTCAACGGGGGCCTCCAAGCTTTCTTT. The rearrangement joins TRBV9 to TRBJ1-1; D is possibly TRBD1 (6 bases). In germline, CDR1 is SGDLS, CDR2 YYNGEE. Trimming left V 2 bases short and J 9 bases short, with 14 bases between. The CDR3 contains 13 residues.

J is TRBJ2-3 and V is TRBV7-9; 8 nucleotides line up with TRBD2. CDR1 and CDR2 from the germline V gene are SEHNR and FQNEAQ (reference sequence). This CDR3 contains 17 residues. After removal of 5 bases from V and 3 bases from J, the junction contained 13 bases not matched to a gene. The CDR3 region has the DNA TGTGCCAGCAGCCCTAGGGGTAAAGCGGGGGTTACAGATACGCAGTATTTT. It yields the protein CASSPRGKAGVTDTQYF.

J is TRBJ1-2 and V is TRBV5-4, with TRBD1 matching 7 bases. V gave up 5 bases and J gave up 3 bases; unmatched junction bases: 4. The length of the CDR3 is 13 residues. Germline V gene sequence: CDR1 SGHNT, CDR2 YYREEE (reference sequence). CDR3 loop: CASRRQGDYGYTF. The CDR3 nucleotides read TGTGCCAGCAGGAGACAGGGAGACTATGGCTACACCTTC.

CDR3 sequence (DNA): TGTGCCTGGATCAGGGGTAGCGAGCAGTACTTC. Its protein product is CAWIRGSEQYF. The chain combines TRBV30 with TRBJ2-7, with D tentatively TRBD1 (6 bases). Germline CDR1 and CDR2: GTSNPN and SVGIG (reference sequence). Trimming pared 4 bases from V and 6 bases from J, leaving 10 bases between. The CDR3 loop spans 11 amino acids.

Note on this clone: An end of the junction differs from the germline gene, which may be a read error. The genes are TRBV11-2 and TRBJ2-7; either TRBD1 or TRBD2 may fit D (5 bases each). Germline V lookup: CDR1 SGHAT, CDR2 FQNNGV. The length of the CDR3 is 12 residues. The CDR3 reads CASSSRDGAVDF. The CDR3, as DNA: TGTGCCAGCAGCTCTCGAGACGGGGCAGTGGACTTC.

This rearrangement joins TRBV9 to TRBJ1-3; no reliable D call. In germline, CDR1 is SGDLS, CDR2 YYNGEE. V dropped 0 bases and J dropped 0 bases, with 7 bases sitting between them. The CDR3 has 15 residues. DNA for the CDR3: TGTGCCAGCAGCGTAGAGGGAATCTCTGGAAACACCATATATTTT. Protein product: CASSVEGISGNTIYF. Variable domain in full (rest from reference TRBV9 and TRBJ1-3): DSGVTQTPKHLITATGQRVTLRCSPRSGDLSVYWYQQSLDQGLQFLIQYYNGEERAKGNILERFSAQQFPDLHSELNLSSLELGDSALYFCASSVEGISGNTIYFGEGSWLTVV.

This rearrangement joins TRBV10-3 to TRBJ2-2; no firm D call. The germline V gene has CDR1 ENHRY and CDR2 SYGVKD. The CDR3 sequence is 13 residues long. The V and J ends lost 10 bases and 2 bases respectively, with 11 bases between them. The CDR3 coding sequence is TGTGCCACCGATGATTCTAACACCGGGGAGCTGTTTTTT. This sequence encodes CATDDSNTGELFF.

The genes are TRBV9 and TRBJ1-2; maybe TRBD1 (6 bases). The germline gives CDR1 SGDLS, CDR2 YYNGEE. The germline V and J ends were trimmed by 4 bases and 3 bases, with 16 bases remaining between them. This CDR3 has 15 residues. The CDR3 here is CASSKGRGTDYGYTF. The DNA for the CDR3 is TGTGCCAGCAGCAAAGGTAGGGGGACGGACTATGGCTACACCTTC.